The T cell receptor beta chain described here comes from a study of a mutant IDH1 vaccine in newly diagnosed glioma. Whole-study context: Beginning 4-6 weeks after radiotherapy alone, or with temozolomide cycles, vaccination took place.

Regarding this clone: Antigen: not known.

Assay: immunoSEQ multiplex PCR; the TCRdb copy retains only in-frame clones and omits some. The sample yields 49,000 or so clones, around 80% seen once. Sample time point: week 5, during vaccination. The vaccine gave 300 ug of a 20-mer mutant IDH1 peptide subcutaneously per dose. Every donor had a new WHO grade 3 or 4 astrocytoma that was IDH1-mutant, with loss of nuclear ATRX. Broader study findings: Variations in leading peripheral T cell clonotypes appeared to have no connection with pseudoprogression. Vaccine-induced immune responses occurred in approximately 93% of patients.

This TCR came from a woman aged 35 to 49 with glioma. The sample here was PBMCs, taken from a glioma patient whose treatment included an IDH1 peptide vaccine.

For the CDR3, the DNA is TGTGCCAGCAGCCGCGGACAGGGTAGGGACTATGGCTACACCTTC. Protein product: CASSRGQGRDYGYTF. V and J are TRBV6-5 and TRBJ1-2; TRBD1 matches at 8 bases. Per germline, CDR1 MNHEY and CDR2 SVGAGI. With V trimmed by 6 bases and J by 3 bases, 9 bases remained unmatched. The CDR3 length is 15 residues.